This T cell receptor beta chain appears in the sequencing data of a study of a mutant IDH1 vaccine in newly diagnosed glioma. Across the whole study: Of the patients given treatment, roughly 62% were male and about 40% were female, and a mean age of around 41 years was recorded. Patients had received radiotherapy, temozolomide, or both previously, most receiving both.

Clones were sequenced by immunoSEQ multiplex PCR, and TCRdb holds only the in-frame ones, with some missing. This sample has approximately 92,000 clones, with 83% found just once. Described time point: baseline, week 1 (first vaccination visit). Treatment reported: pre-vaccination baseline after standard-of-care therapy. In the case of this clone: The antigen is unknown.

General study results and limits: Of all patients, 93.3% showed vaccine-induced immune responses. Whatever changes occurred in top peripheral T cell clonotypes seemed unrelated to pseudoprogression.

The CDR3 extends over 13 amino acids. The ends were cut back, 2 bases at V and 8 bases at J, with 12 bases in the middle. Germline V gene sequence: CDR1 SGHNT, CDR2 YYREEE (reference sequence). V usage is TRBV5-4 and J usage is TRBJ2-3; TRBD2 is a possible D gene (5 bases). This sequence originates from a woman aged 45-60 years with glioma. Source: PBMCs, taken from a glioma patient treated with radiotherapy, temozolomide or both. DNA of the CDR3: TGTGCCAGCAGCTTCCGGGGTGCAGGTACGCAGTATTTT. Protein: CASSFRGAGTQYF.